Shown below are 12 T cell receptor beta chains from a single sample sequenced in a study of OX40 agonist ivuxolimab in advanced cancers. TCRdb keeps only in-frame clones here, not all; method: immunoSEQ multiplex PCR. In the table there are around 30,000 clones, about nine tenths of which are singletons. Sequencing used CD4+ or CD8+ T cells sorted from blood, obtained in a trial of the OX40 agonist ivuxolimab. The receptors here all came from an adult with an advanced solid tumor such as melanoma, head and neck, liver or kidney cancer.

This chain links TRBV27 with TRBJ2-7; 7 bases are shared with TRBD1. Per the germline V gene, CDR1 is MNHEY and CDR2 is SMNVEV (reference sequence). The V gene end was trimmed by 4 bases and the J gene end by 3 bases; junction bases not matched to a gene: 6. This CDR3 has 14 residues. Here the CDR3 reads CASSSADRVYEQYF. CDR3 DNA: TGTGCCAGCAGTTCGGCTGACAGGGTCTACGAGCAGTACTTC.

The rearrangement links TRBV6-6 to TRBJ1-5; D call uncertain. V gave up 0 bases and J gave up 10 bases, with 13 bases separating them. This CDR3 has 14 amino acids. Germline CDR1 MNHNY, CDR2 SVGAGI (reference sequence). The CDR3 loop is CASSYSMTRDPQHF. The CDR3 coding sequence is TGTGCCAGCAGTTACTCAATGACGAGGGATCCCCAGCATTTT.

The chain carries TRBV5-1 and TRBJ2-5; 10 bases fit TRBD2. The CDR3 is 15 residues long. V lost 3 bases to trimming and J lost 5 bases; unmatched junction nucleotides: 7. Germline CDR1 SGHRS, CDR2 YFSETQ. The CDR3 protein is CASSSEKGLAETQYF. CDR3 bases: TGCGCCAGCAGCTCCGAAAAGGGACTAGCGGAGACCCAGTACTTC. Complete variable domain (other parts from reference TRBV5-1 and TRBJ2-5): KAGVTQTPRYLIKTRGQQVTLSCSPISGHRSVSWYQQTPGQGLQFLFEYFSETQRNKGNFPGRFSGRQFSNSRSEMNVSTLELGDSALYLCASSSEKGLAETQYFGPGTRLLVL.

This chain joins TRBV15 and TRBJ2-7; D gene ambiguous. Trimming shortened V by 1 base and J by 2 bases, and 12 bases separated the two germline ends. In germline, CDR1 is LNHNV, CDR2 YYDKDF (reference sequence). The CDR3 runs to 15 residues. In DNA, the CDR3 is TGTGCCACCAGCAGAGGAACCACCGAGACCTACGAGCAGTACTTC. It is translated as CATSRGTTETYEQYF.

The chain uses TRBV28 and TRBJ2-1, with TRBD1 identical over 7 bases. CDR1 is MDHEN, CDR2 SYDVKM, per germline. The trim removed 7 bases at V and 2 bases at J, leaving 8 bases unmatched. This CDR3 comprises 15 residues. Here the CDR3 DNA reads TGTGCCAGCACCCCCAGACAGGGCGCCTACAATGAGCAGTTCTTC. Residues: CASTPRQGAYNEQFF.

The chain employs TRBV27 and TRBJ2-3, with 8 positions matching TRBD1. The CDR3 spans 13 residues. Losses at the gene ends were 8 bases for V and 5 bases for J; bases not matched to a gene: 6. In germline, CDR1 is MNHEY, CDR2 SMNVEV (reference sequence). CDR3 in DNA: TGTGCCAGCCAGGGGGCTTTGGGAGATACGCAGTATTTT. It encodes CASQGALGDTQYF.

This chain uses TRBV6-1 with TRBJ2-7, with D unclear. CDR1 and CDR2 (germline): MNHNS, SASEGT. Trimming took 6 bases from V and 2 from J, leaving 11 bases between them. The CDR3 is 13 amino acids. The CDR3 DNA sequence: TGTGCCAGCAGCTACGACAAAGCCTACGAGCAGTACTTC. Protein sequence: CASSYDKAYEQYF.

V gene TRBV6-5 combines with J gene TRBJ2-7, with D perhaps matching TRBD1 or TRBD2 (6 bases each). V shed 3 bases and J shed 2 bases, with 11 bases lying between them. The V gene's germline CDR1 is MNHEY and CDR2 SVGAGI. The CDR3 is made up of 14 amino acids. CDR3 loop: CASSYLRDTYEQYF. The CDR3 DNA is TGTGCCAGCAGTTATCTGCGGGACACCTACGAGCAGTACTTC.

This sequence joins TRBV15 and TRBJ2-3; possible D gene TRBD2, 5 bases. V was clipped by 8 bases and J by 0 bases, with 12 bases between them. The CDR3 has 14 amino acids. The germline gives CDR1 LNHNV, CDR2 YYDKDF (reference sequence). The CDR3 nucleotides read TGTGCCACCGGCCTAGAGGGTAGCACAGATACGCAGTATTTT. Amino acid sequence: CATGLEGSTDTQYF.

This clone came up once. This sequence joins TRBV13 and TRBJ1-2; D perhaps matches TRBD1 (5 bases). The CDR3 consists of 15 residues. From germline, CDR1 is PRHDT and CDR2 FYEKMQ (reference sequence). Trimming pared 4 bases from V and 3 bases from J, leaving 15 bases between. In DNA form, the CDR3 reads TGTGCCAGCAGCTCAGAGACAGAAATTTACTATGGCTACACCTTC. Translated, it gives CASSSETEIYYGYTF.

The chain links TRBV6-4 to TRBJ2-2; a weak D match, TRBD2 (5 bases). The CDR3 loop spans 15 amino acids. Germline V gene data show CDR1 as MRHNA and CDR2 as SNTAGT. V shed 4 bases and J shed 1 base, with 10 bases lying between them. CDR3 coding DNA: TGTGCCAGCAGTGTCAGCGGAGGGAACACCGGGGAGCTGTTTTTT. Translated: CASSVSGGNTGELFF.

This clone has just a few counts. This chain joins TRBV28 and TRBJ2-7; 12 nucleotides line up with TRBD2. After removal of 3 bases from V and 1 base from J, the junction contained 7 bases not matched to a gene. The CDR3 runs 17 residues. The germline V gene has CDR1 MDHEN and CDR2 SYDVKM. Here the CDR3 reads CASSFTSGRSNSYEQYF. The CDR3 coding sequence is TGTGCCAGCAGTTTTACTAGCGGGAGGAGTAATTCCTACGAGCAGTACTTC.